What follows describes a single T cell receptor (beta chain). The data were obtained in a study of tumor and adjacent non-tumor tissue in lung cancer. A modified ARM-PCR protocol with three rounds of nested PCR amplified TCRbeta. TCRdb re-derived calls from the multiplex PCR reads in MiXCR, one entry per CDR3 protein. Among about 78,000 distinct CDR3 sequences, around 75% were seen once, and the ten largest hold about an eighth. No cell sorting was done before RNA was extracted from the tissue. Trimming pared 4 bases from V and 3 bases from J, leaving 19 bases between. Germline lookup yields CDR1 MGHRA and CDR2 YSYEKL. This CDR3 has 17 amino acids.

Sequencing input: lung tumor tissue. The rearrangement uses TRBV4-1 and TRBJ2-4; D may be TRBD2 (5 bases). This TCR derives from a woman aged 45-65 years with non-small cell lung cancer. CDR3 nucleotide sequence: TGCGCCAGCAGCCCCGGCTCGGGGAGTGGCGGCAAAAACATTCAGTACTTC. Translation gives CASSPGSGSGGKNIQYF.